Listed here are 32 T cell receptor beta chains from one sample, sequenced in a study of blood T cell repertoires in COVID-19. The table came from immunoSEQ multiplex PCR; TCRdb's copy has only in-frame clones and leaves some out. The top ten hold 1% to 1.3% of the sample, which has fewer than 300,000 clones, around 90% seen once. Sequenced: PBMCs or T cells enriched from blood (not recorded which). The receptors originated from a woman in her twenties or thirties who had recovered from COVID-19.

The rearrangement uses TRBV7-9 and TRBJ2-3; TRBD2 agrees at 7 bases. Germline-derived CDR1 and CDR2 are SEHNR and FQNEAQ (reference sequence). This CDR3 is built from 13 residues. Germline trimming cut 5 bases from V and 3 bases from J; bases unmatched to any gene: 2. CDR3 protein: CASSGGVTDTQYF. The CDR3 DNA is TGTGCCAGCAGCGGGGGGGTGACAGATACGCAGTATTTT. The full variable domain, completed using reference TRBV7-9 and TRBJ2-3, is DTGVSQNPRHKITKRGQNVTFRCDPISEHNRLYWYRQTLGQGPEFLTYFQNEAQLEKSRLLSDRFSAERPKGSFSTLEIQRTEQGDSAMYLCASSGGVTDTQYFGPGTRLTVL.

The chain employs TRBV13 and TRBJ2-1; no clear D gene. CDR1 is PRHDT, CDR2 FYEKMQ, per germline (reference sequence). Trimming left V 5 bases short and J 0 bases short, with 14 bases between. The CDR3 is 16 residues long. CDR3 loop: CASSPQRASSYNEQFF. The CDR3 DNA follows: TGTGCCAGCAGCCCTCAGCGCGCTAGCTCCTACAATGAGCAGTTCTTC.

This chain joins TRBV21-1 and TRBJ2-2; the table's TRBD1 call for D was not verified on the DNA. TRBV21-1 is shown as a pseudogene. The CDR3 extends over 17 amino acids. The CDR3 DNA reads TGTGCCAGTGAAAATAGGGGGTGCGGGCCCGCCACCGGGGAGCTGTTTTTT. Protein product: CASENRGCGPATGELFF.

This chain connects TRBV7-9 to TRBJ2-1; TRBD2 might be the D (5 bases). The CDR3 loop spans 12 amino acids. V was clipped by 1 base and J by 12 bases, with 10 bases between them. Germline CDR1 is SEHNR and CDR2 is FQNEAQ (reference sequence). The DNA of the CDR3 is TGTGCCAGCAGCTTAGGGTCGGACTGGCAGTTCTTC. This translates into CASSLGSDWQFF.

The chain couples TRBV9 to TRBJ2-6; TRBD2 agrees at 14 bases. The CDR3 is made up of 17 amino acids. Germline loops: CDR1 SGDLS, CDR2 YYNGEE. J gave up 2 bases and V 2 bases, and 0 bases lay outside the gene matches. CDR3 nucleotides: TGTGCCAGCAGCGTGGGACTAGCGGGAGCTGGGGCCAACGTCCTGACTTTC. Its translation: CASSVGLAGAGANVLTF.

This clone was observed a few times. The rearrangement joins TRBV29-1 to TRBJ1-6, with TRBD1 as a possible D gene (6 bases). The CDR3 contains 13 residues. CDR1 is SQVTM, CDR2 ANQGSEA, per germline. V was pared by 5 bases and J by 7 bases, with 12 bases between. CDR3 loop: CSVQGSENSPLHF. The CDR3 region has the DNA TGCAGCGTTCAGGGGTCGGAGAATTCACCCCTCCACTTT. Full variable domain (rest looked up from reference TRBV29-1 and TRBJ1-6): SAVISQKPSRDICQRGTSLTIQCQVDSQVTMMFWYRQQPGQSLTLIATANQGSEATYESGFVIDKFPISRPNLTFSTLTVSNMSPEDSSIYLCSVQGSENSPLHFGNGTRLTVT.

The CDR3 loop reads CASSQDHLANNEQFF. In DNA form, the CDR3 reads TGTGCCAGCAGCCAAGATCACCTAGCGAACAATGAGCAGTTCTTC. The rearrangement links TRBV3-1 (or the pseudogene TRBV3-2) to TRBJ2-1; TRBD2 might be the D (6 bases). The CDR3 extends over 15 amino acids. Germline V CDR1 and CDR2: LGHDT, YNNKEL (reference sequence). V lost 0 bases to trimming and J lost 5 bases, with 11 bases between them.

V is TRBV2 and J is TRBJ2-5, with 9 positions matching TRBD1. The CDR3 runs to 16 residues. Looked up from germline, CDR1 is SNHLY and CDR2 is FYNNEI. Trimming took 3 bases from V and 4 from J; bases not matched to a gene: 9. CDR3 in amino acids: CASSDDNRGRRETQYF. CDR3 nucleotides: TGTGCCAGCAGTGACGACAACAGGGGGCGCAGAGAGACCCAGTACTTC.

CDR3 sequence reads: CASSSQGGSGANVLTF. DNA of the CDR3: TGTGCCAGTAGTTCTCAGGGTGGCTCTGGGGCCAACGTCCTGACTTTC. The chain uses TRBV19 and TRBJ2-6, with TRBD1 as a possible D gene (5 bases). The CDR3 is 16 amino acids. Trimming pared 5 bases from V and 0 bases from J, leaving 11 bases between. Germline CDR1 LNHDA, CDR2 SQIVND (reference sequence).

The chain has TRBV27 and TRBJ1-2; D may be TRBD1 (5 bases). The CDR3 has 15 residues. The V and J ends lost 2 bases and 4 bases respectively, with 14 bases between them. Germline V gene sequence: CDR1 MNHEY, CDR2 SMNVEV (reference sequence). CDR3 amino acids: CASSLKMGRGYGYTF. CDR3 sequence (DNA): TGTGCCAGCAGTTTAAAGATGGGGCGAGGCTATGGCTACACCTTC.

The chain carries TRBV4-2 and TRBJ2-3; 9 nucleotides line up with TRBD2. The trim removed 0 bases at V and 6 bases at J, leaving 7 bases unmatched. CDR3 length: 16 residues. Germline V gives CDR1 LGHNA, CDR2 YNFKEQ. The CDR3 DNA reads TGTGCCAGCAGCCAAGAAGATAGCGGGAGTGTGGATACGCAGTATTTT. This encodes CASSQEDSGSVDTQYF.

This clone came up once. The V call is TRBV25-1, the J call TRBJ2-1, with 8 bases that match TRBD2. Germline CDR1 and CDR2: MGHDK and SYGVNS. The CDR3 extends over 13 amino acids. V shed 4 bases and J 10 bases; nucleotides not matched to a gene: 6. As DNA, the CDR3 is TGTGCCAGCAGTGGGCCGGGGGGGGTAGAGCAGTTCTTC. This translates into CASSGPGGVEQFF.

The CDR3 sequence: CASSFGWRNANYGYTF. CDR3 DNA sequence: TGTGCCAGCAGTTTTGGTTGGCGGAACGCTAACTATGGCTACACCTTC. This chain links TRBV6-2 or TRBV6-3 with TRBJ1-2; D remains unclear. V shed 4 bases and J shed 0 bases, with 15 bases lying between them. The CDR3 length is 16 residues. Germline assignment: CDR1 MNHEY and CDR2 SVGEGT.

The chain employs TRBV30 and TRBJ1-4; possibly TRBD1 for D (5 bases). This CDR3 is built from 13 residues. The germline V and J ends were trimmed by 2 bases and 5 bases, with 9 bases remaining between them. From germline, CDR1 is GTSNPN and CDR2 SVGIG (reference sequence). CDR3 bases: TGTGCCTGGAGTACAGGTCTCAATGAAAAACTGTTTTTT. It specifies CAWSTGLNEKLFF.

The rearrangement uses TRBV5-8 and TRBJ1-1; 7 bases map to TRBD1. V was pared by 2 bases and J by 7 bases, with 14 bases of the junction left unmatched. There are 16 residues in the CDR3. Per the germline V gene, CDR1 is SGHTS and CDR2 is YDEGEE. CDR3 residues: CASSFGGQIDIVEAFF. DNA of the CDR3: TGTGCCAGCAGCTTTGGGGGACAGATCGACATAGTTGAAGCTTTCTTT.

This chain uses TRBV27 with TRBJ2-1; 9 bases map to TRBD1. Germline V CDR1 and CDR2: MNHEY, SMNVEV (reference sequence). The CDR3 extends over 14 amino acids. Trimming cost V 8 bases and J 7 bases; bases outside gene matches: 9. CDR3 protein: CASRWRQGGNEQFF. The DNA for the CDR3 is TGTGCCAGCCGCTGGCGACAGGGGGGAAATGAGCAGTTCTTC.

A single count supports this clone. The chain is built from TRBV18 and TRBJ1-3; TRBD1 aligns across 12 bases. This CDR3 is 19 amino acids long. Germline V CDR1 and CDR2: KGHSH, LQKENI. V dropped 5 bases and J dropped 4; count of bases not matched to a gene: 15. The CDR3 nucleotides read TGTGCCAGCTCAACCCTCCGGGACAGGGGGCATTTCTCCGGAAACACCATATATTTT. Protein: CASSTLRDRGHFSGNTIYF.

This chain joins TRBV11-1 and TRBJ2-1; 8 bases map to TRBD2. Germline-derived CDR1 and CDR2 are SGHAT and FQDESV (reference sequence). Trimming took 7 bases from V and 7 from J; bases not matched to a gene: 9. The CDR3 runs to 14 residues. The CDR3 nucleotides read TGTGCCAGCATGAGGGTAGCGGGATCAAATGAGCAGTTCTTC. The encoded protein is CASMRVAGSNEQFF.

This chain connects TRBV11-2 to TRBJ2-3, with TRBD2 matching 7 bases. The CDR3 totals 14 residues. Germline values: CDR1 SGHAT, CDR2 FQNNGV. V was pared by 5 bases and J by 7 bases, with 9 bases of the junction left unmatched. CDR3 protein: CASSSGVPENTQYF. In nucleotides, the CDR3 is TGTGCCAGCAGCAGCGGGGTCCCTGAGAATACGCAGTATTTT.

This chain connects TRBV7-9 to TRBJ2-7; 8 bases agree with TRBD1. There are 14 residues in the CDR3. Looked up from germline, CDR1 is SEHNR and CDR2 is FQNEAQ (reference sequence). V dropped 5 bases and J dropped 2; count of bases not matched to a gene: 5. The CDR3 region is CASSPRGQPYEQYF. The CDR3 DNA sequence: TGTGCCAGCAGCCCCAGGGGGCAACCCTACGAGCAGTACTTC.

The chain is built from TRBV25-1 and TRBJ2-1; TRBD2 agrees at 13 bases. The CDR3 runs to 16 residues. Germline CDR1 is MGHDK and CDR2 is SYGVNS. With 3 bases clipped from V and 10 bases from J, the junction kept 9 bases outside the gene matches. CDR3 coding DNA: TGTGCCAGCAGTGACCTACCGGGACTAGCGGGACCAGAGCAGTTCTTC. Its translation is CASSDLPGLAGPEQFF.

The J gene is TRBJ2-2, the V gene TRBV19, with D possibly TRBD2 on 6 matching bases. The CDR3 has 14 amino acids. CDR1 and CDR2 from the germline V gene are LNHDA and SQIVND (reference sequence). The V end was cut by 6 bases, the J end by 4 bases, with 12 bases between. This CDR3 is CASRVGGTTGELFF. CDR3 in DNA: TGTGCCAGTAGGGTAGGCGGGACCACCGGGGAGCTGTTTTTT.

The chain has TRBV6-5 and TRBJ1-6; a weak D match, TRBD1 (5 bases). Germline CDR1 MNHEY, CDR2 SVGAGI. V was pared by 2 bases and J by 7 bases, with 12 bases between. CDR3 length equals 15 residues. The CDR3 bases are TGTGCCAGCAGTTACATGACAGATGTAAATTCACCCCTCCACTTT. This codes for CASSYMTDVNSPLHF.

The rearrangement uses TRBV5-5 and TRBJ2-1, with D perhaps TRBD2 (6 bases). This CDR3 region has 12 residues. Between the trimmed V and J ends, which lost 1 base and 10 bases, there was a span of 9 bases. Germline V gives CDR1 SGHKS, CDR2 YYEKEE (reference sequence). DNA for the CDR3: TGTGCCAGCAGCTTGAGTGGACTAGAGCAGTTCTTC. As protein: CASSLSGLEQFF.

A remark on this clone: Other DNA sequences in this sample translate to the same CDR3. The chain carries TRBV5-8 and TRBJ1-5; possible D gene TRBD1, 5 bases. Germline V lookup: CDR1 SGHTS, CDR2 YDEGEE. CDR3 length: 13 amino acids. Between the trimmed V and J ends, which lost 3 bases and 4 bases, there was a span of 8 bases. CDR3 in amino acids: CASSSQENQPQHF. CDR3 coding DNA: TGTGCCAGCAGCTCACAGGAGAATCAGCCCCAGCATTTT. Looking up the rest from reference TRBV5-8 and TRBJ1-5 gives the full variable domain: EAGVTQSPTHLIKTRGQQATLRCSPISGHTSVYWYQQALGLGLQFLLWYDEGEERNRGNFPPRFSGRQFPNYSSELNVNALELEDSALYLCASSSQENQPQHFGDGTRLSIL.

This clone was picked up a small number of times. The chain's CDR3 is CASSADRVGQPQHF. For the CDR3, the DNA is TGTGCCAGCAGCGCCGACAGGGTGGGTCAGCCCCAGCATTTT. J is TRBJ1-5 and V is TRBV11-2, with 7 bases fitting TRBD1. CDR3 length: 14 residues. J was trimmed by 6 bases and V by 5 bases; bases with no gene match: 7. The V gene's germline CDR1 is SGHAT and CDR2 FQNNGV. Full variable domain (missing parts from reference TRBV11-2 and TRBJ1-5): EAGVAQSPRYKIIEKRQSVAFWCNPISGHATLYWYQQILGQGPKLLIQFQNNGVVDDSQLPKDRFSAERLKGVDSTLKIQPAKLEDSAVYLCASSADRVGQPQHFGDGTRLSIL.

The rearrangement uses TRBV9 and TRBJ2-1; TRBD2 aligns across 11 bases. The CDR3 is made up of 16 amino acids. The J segment lost 7 bases and the V segment lost 0 bases, leaving 6 bases of the junction unmatched. Per the germline V gene, CDR1 is SGDLS and CDR2 is YYNGEE. Here the CDR3 reads CASSVALAGGRNEQFF. In DNA form, the CDR3 reads TGTGCCAGCAGCGTAGCTCTAGCGGGAGGAAGAAATGAGCAGTTCTTC.

The chain recombines TRBV6-4 with TRBJ2-2, with 9 bases identical to TRBD1. Germline V gene data show CDR1 as MRHNA and CDR2 as SNTAGT. V shed 4 bases and J 3 bases; nucleotides not matched to a gene: 0. The length of the CDR3 is 14 residues. This chain's CDR3 is CASSGQGDTGELFF. In DNA, the CDR3 is TGTGCCAGCAGTGGACAGGGGGACACCGGGGAGCTGTTTTTT.

The rearrangement links TRBV7-2 to TRBJ2-4; 7 positions agree with TRBD2. The CDR3 length is 17 residues. Germline V gene lookup returns CDR1 SGHTA and CDR2 FQGNSA. The V and J ends lost 1 base and 1 base, in that order; junction bases with no gene match: 7. This chain's CDR3 is CASSLVSAGRAKNIQYF. The CDR3 region has the DNA TGTGCCAGCAGCTTAGTGTCAGCGGGACGGGCCAAAAACATTCAGTACTTC.

This clone was counted only a few times. V is TRBV7-9 and J is TRBJ1-3; 7 bases are shared with TRBD1. The V and J ends lost 4 bases and 3 bases, in that order; junction bases with no gene match: 12. This CDR3 comprises 17 residues. In germline, CDR1 is SEHNR, CDR2 FQNEAQ (reference sequence). CDR3 nucleotides: TGTGCCAGCAGCTCTGGAGACAGGGCACAAGTTGGAAACACCATATATTTT. It yields the protein CASSSGDRAQVGNTIYF.

CDR3 sequence (DNA): TGTGCCAGCAGCATAGGGACAGGTTACAATGAGCAGTTCTTC. Its translation is CASSIGTGYNEQFF. The gene calls are TRBV7-3 and TRBJ2-1, with 8 bases identical to TRBD1. This CDR3 contains 14 residues. Germline values: CDR1 SGHTA, CDR2 FQGTGA. J gave up 4 bases and V 5 bases, and 4 bases lay outside the gene matches.

The chain joins TRBV7-6 to TRBJ2-7; 7 nucleotides agree with TRBD2. The germline CDR1 and CDR2 sequences are SGHVS and FNYEAQ. The length of the CDR3 is 12 residues. Unmatched junction bases numbered 3, after V lost 6 bases and J lost 4 bases. The CDR3 bases are TGTGCCAGCAGTATAGCGGGTTACGAGCAGTACTTC. Translated: CASSIAGYEQYF.